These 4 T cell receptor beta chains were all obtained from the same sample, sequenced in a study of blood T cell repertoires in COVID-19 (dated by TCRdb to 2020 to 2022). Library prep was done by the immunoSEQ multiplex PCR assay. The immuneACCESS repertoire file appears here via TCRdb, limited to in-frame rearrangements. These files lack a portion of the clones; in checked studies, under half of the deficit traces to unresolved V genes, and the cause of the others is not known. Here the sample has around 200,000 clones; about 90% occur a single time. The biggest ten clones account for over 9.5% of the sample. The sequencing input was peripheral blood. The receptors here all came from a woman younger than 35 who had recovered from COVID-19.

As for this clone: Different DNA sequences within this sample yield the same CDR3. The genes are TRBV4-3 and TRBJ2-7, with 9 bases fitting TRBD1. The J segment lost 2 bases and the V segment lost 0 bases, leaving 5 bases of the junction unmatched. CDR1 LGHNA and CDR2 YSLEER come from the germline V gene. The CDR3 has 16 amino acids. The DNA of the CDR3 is TGCGCCAGCAGCCAAGATCGAGGGACAGGGACCTACGAGCAGTACTTC. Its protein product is CASSQDRGTGTYEQYF.

As DNA, the CDR3 is TGTGCCGGATGGGGGGTTGGCTACACCTTC. This encodes CAGWGVGYTF. The V call is TRBV30, the J call TRBJ1-2; weak D call: TRBD1 (5 bases). Germline V CDR1 and CDR2: GTSNPN, SVGIG (reference sequence). The CDR3 extends over 10 amino acids. V was trimmed by 8 bases and J by 7 bases, leaving 11 bases between them.

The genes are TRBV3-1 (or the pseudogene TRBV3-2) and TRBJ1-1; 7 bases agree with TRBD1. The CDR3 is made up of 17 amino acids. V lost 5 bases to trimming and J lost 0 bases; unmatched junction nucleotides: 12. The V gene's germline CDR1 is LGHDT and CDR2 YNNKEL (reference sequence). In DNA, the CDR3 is TGTGCCAGCAGCTCCTCTGGGACAGCTCGTATGAACACTGAAGCTTTCTTT. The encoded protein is CASSSSGTARMNTEAFF.

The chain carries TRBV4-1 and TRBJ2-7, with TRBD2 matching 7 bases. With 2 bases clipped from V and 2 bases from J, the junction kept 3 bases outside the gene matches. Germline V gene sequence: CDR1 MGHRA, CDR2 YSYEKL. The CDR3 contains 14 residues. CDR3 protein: CASSQSGNPYEQYF. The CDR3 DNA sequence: TGCGCCAGCAGCCAAAGCGGGAACCCCTACGAGCAGTACTTC.